In this sample, the clone carrying this T cell receptor (beta chain) turned up a few times. No antigen is known for it. This entry is derived from a study of T cell repertoires in cytomegalovirus infection. TCRdb re-called the reads with MiXCR, one entry per CDR3 protein. The sample comprises 360,000 or so distinct CDR3 sequences, about 35% of which are singletons, and less than 15% rests with the top ten. This CDR3 region has 16 residues. Germline V CDR1 and CDR2: SGHTA, FQGNSA. Trimming removed 5 bases at V and 6 bases at J, with 22 bases between. The sequences come from cultured PBMCs, collected from culture after CMV antigen stimulation. The receptor comes from a human donor in good health (CMV status not recorded). Some clones in this sample may be carry-over from other donors' samples. V and J are TRBV7-2 and TRBJ1-2, with D perhaps TRBD1 (6 bases). CDR3 sequence reads: CASSAPRGGGWDGYTF. For the CDR3, the DNA is TGTGCCAGCAGCGCCCCCAGAGGGGGGGGGTGGGATGGCTACACCTTC.